Below, 6 T cell receptor beta chains from the same sample are listed, as sequenced in a study of T cell responses to AZD1222 COVID-19 vaccine. The table came from immunoSEQ multiplex PCR; TCRdb's copy has only in-frame clones and leaves some out. The repertoire includes approximately 100,000 clones, about 89% of them detected once, and roughly 7% sits in the top ten. The material sequenced was peripheral blood, taken on day 0 of AZD1222 vaccination. The receptors shown here come from an adult in good health.

This chain uses TRBV7-2 with TRBJ1-1; no clear D. CDR1 is SGHTA and CDR2 is FQGNSA in the germline V gene. V lost 1 base to trimming and J lost 1 base, with 13 bases between them. The length of the CDR3 is 16 residues. The CDR3 coding sequence is TGTGCCAGCAGCTTAGGACCCATAAGGGAGAACACTGAAGCTTTCTTT. This gives the protein CASSLGPIRENTEAFF.

The V and J genes are TRBV30 and TRBJ1-5, with D unresolved. This CDR3 has 13 residues. With 2 bases removed from V and 7 bases from J, the gap between germline ends came to 12 bases. Germline CDR1 GTSNPN, CDR2 SVGIG (reference sequence). CDR3 in amino acids: CAWSLGHQQPQHF. CDR3 coding DNA: TGTGCCTGGAGTCTTGGGCATCAGCAGCCCCAGCATTTT.

This clone has just one count. This sequence joins TRBV20-1 and TRBJ2-1; D perhaps matches TRBD1 (6 bases). Germline CDR1 reads DFQATT; CDR2 reads SNEGSKA (reference sequence). With 3 bases removed from V and 0 bases from J, the gap between germline ends came to 27 bases. This CDR3 spans 20 amino acids. The CDR3 DNA reads as TGCAGTGCTAGTAGTTGGCGGGCAGGGGCCTTAATCAGCTCCTACAATGAGCAGTTCTTC. Its protein is CSASSWRAGALISSYNEQFF.

The chain combines TRBV5-1 with TRBJ2-3, with unresolved D. V was shortened by 1 base and J by 1 base, with 4 bases between the two germline ends. The CDR3 is made up of 13 amino acids. Germline loops: CDR1 SGHRS, CDR2 YFSETQ. The CDR3 reads CASSLWGTDTQYF. CDR3 in DNA: TGCGCCAGCAGCTTGTGGGGCACAGATACGCAGTATTTT.

The chain links TRBV6-5 to TRBJ1-1; the D is unclear. This CDR3 has 14 residues. CDR1 is MNHEY, CDR2 SVGAGI, per germline. Trimming removed 6 bases at V and 0 bases at J, with 11 bases between. In nucleotides, the CDR3 is TGTGCCAGCAGCCGACCAGGCATGAACACTGAAGCTTTCTTT. It encodes CASSRPGMNTEAFF.

This chain uses TRBV4-2 with TRBJ2-1; the match to TRBD2 covers 11 bases. Trimming cost V 4 bases and J 1 base; bases outside gene matches: 6. The CDR3 has 17 residues. Germline-derived CDR1 and CDR2 are LGHNA and YNFKEQ. CDR3 residues: CASSPVLAGGSYNEQFF. For the CDR3, the DNA is TGTGCCAGCAGCCCTGTTCTAGCGGGGGGTTCCTACAATGAGCAGTTCTTC.